Listed here are 20 T cell receptor beta chains from one sample, sequenced in a study of blood T cell repertoires in COVID-19. Produced via immunoSEQ multiplex PCR; TCRdb's table is partial and in-frame only. The sample carries 170,000 or so clones, roughly nine tenths recorded once. Sequencing used PBMCs or T cells enriched from blood (not recorded which). The source is a woman between 50 and 59 years old who had recovered from COVID-19.

This clone was observed once. V and J are TRBV7-9 and TRBJ2-7; tentatively, D is TRBD2 (5 bases). The V and J ends lost 5 bases and 1 base respectively, with 27 bases between them. CDR1 and CDR2 (germline): SEHNR, FQNEAQ (reference sequence). The CDR3 is 19 residues long. The CDR3 here is CASSAEGRERPYESYEQYF. CDR3 coding DNA: TGTGCCAGCAGCGCAGAGGGTCGAGAGCGGCCCTATGAGTCCTACGAGCAGTACTTC.

The chain couples TRBV14 to TRBJ2-5; TRBD2 matches at 10 bases. The J segment lost 5 bases and the V segment lost 2 bases, leaving 8 bases of the junction unmatched. Germline assignment: CDR1 SGHDN and CDR2 FVKESK. This CDR3 is built from 16 residues. This chain's CDR3 is CASSQHLLAGAETQYF. The CDR3 coding sequence is TGTGCCAGCAGCCAACACCTCCTAGCGGGAGCTGAGACCCAGTACTTC.

The CDR3 DNA reads as TGTGCCAGCTCACAACAGGGAGGGCGCACTGAAGCTTTCTTT. As protein: CASSQQGGRTEAFF. This sequence joins TRBV18 and TRBJ1-1, with D possibly TRBD1 on 6 matching bases. Germline CDR1 and CDR2: KGHSH and LQKENI. V lost 4 bases to trimming and J lost 4 bases, with 13 bases between them. The CDR3 contains 14 residues.

This clone has a handful of counts. The V and J genes are TRBV3-1 (or the pseudogene TRBV3-2) and TRBJ2-2, with 9 positions matching TRBD1. The CDR3 is made up of 14 amino acids. Trimming cost V 5 bases and J 7 bases; bases outside gene matches: 5. CDR1 and CDR2 from the germline V gene are LGHDT and YNNKEL (reference sequence). CDR3 in amino acids: CASSEQGASGELFF. The CDR3 DNA reads as TGTGCCAGCAGCGAACAGGGGGCGAGCGGGGAGCTGTTTTTT.

This rearrangement joins TRBV11-3 to TRBJ2-1; weak D call: TRBD2 (6 bases). CDR1 SGHNT and CDR2 YENEEA come from the germline V gene. The length of the CDR3 is 16 residues. Trimming took off 0 bases at V and 2 bases at J, with 11 bases between the two ends. The CDR3 bases are TGTGCCAGCAGCTTAGATTTCGGGGGAACCTACAATGAGCAGTTCTTC. Its translation: CASSLDFGGTYNEQFF.

The chain recombines TRBV3-1 (or the pseudogene TRBV3-2) with TRBJ1-2; D is unresolved. CDR1 and CDR2 (germline): LGHDT, YNNKEL (reference sequence). V was cut by 1 base and J by 4 bases, with 10 bases left in between. The CDR3 covers 14 residues. CDR3 DNA sequence: TGTGCCAGCAGCCAAGCTAAACTCTCCTATGGCTACACCTTC. This encodes CASSQAKLSYGYTF.

The rearrangement uses TRBV28 and TRBJ2-1; 9 positions agree with TRBD2. This CDR3 has 16 amino acids. Per germline, CDR1 MDHEN and CDR2 SYDVKM. Losses at the gene ends were 3 bases for V and 6 bases for J; bases not matched to a gene: 9. The CDR3 is CASSLDSGSRGNEQFF. Here the CDR3 DNA reads TGTGCCAGCAGTTTGGATAGCGGGAGTCGGGGCAATGAGCAGTTCTTC. Together with reference TRBV28 and TRBJ2-1, the CDR3 gives the full variable domain: DVKVTQSSRYLVKRTGEKVFLECVQDMDHENMFWYRQDPGLGLRLIYFSYDVKMKEKGDIPEGYSVSREKKERFSLILESASTNQTSMYLCASSLDSGSRGNEQFFGPGTRLTVL.

The chain couples TRBV27 to TRBJ2-7; no clear D. CDR3 length: 15 residues. Germline V gene sequence: CDR1 MNHEY, CDR2 SMNVEV (reference sequence). Deletions cut 0 bases from V and 0 bases from J, with 9 bases between. The CDR3 bases are TGTGCCAGCAGTTTATCTTCTCGGAGCTCCTACGAGCAGTACTTC. This sequence encodes CASSLSSRSSYEQYF.

The chain carries TRBV7-2 and TRBJ2-1; D remains unclear. CDR1 is SGHTA and CDR2 is FQGNSA in the germline V gene. V dropped 5 bases and J dropped 8 bases, with 7 bases sitting between them. The CDR3 contains 11 residues. CDR3 DNA: TGTGCCAGCAGCCTTATAGATGAGCAGTTCTTC. It specifies CASSLIDEQFF.

The V gene is TRBV30, the J gene TRBJ1-5; maybe TRBD1 (6 bases). The germline gives CDR1 GTSNPN, CDR2 SVGIG (reference sequence). Trimming took 2 bases from V and 5 from J, leaving 10 bases between them. CDR3 size: 13 residues. CDR3 DNA sequence: TGTGCCTGGAGTCGTGGGGGCGATCAGCCCCAGCATTTT. The encoded protein is CAWSRGGDQPQHF.

The V and J genes are TRBV25-1 and TRBJ1-1; D unclear. This CDR3 has 13 amino acids. The V and J ends lost 3 bases and 1 base respectively, with 6 bases between them. Germline V gives CDR1 MGHDK, CDR2 SYGVNS. The CDR3 reads CASSDPENTEAFF. The CDR3 region has the DNA TGTGCCAGCAGTGACCCAGAGAACACTGAAGCTTTCTTT.

This clone was counted a single time. Here the CDR3 DNA reads TGTGCCAGCAGCTTCTTTGCGGGTGGCACAGATACGCAGTATTTT. This translates into CASSFFAGGTDTQYF. This chain connects TRBV7-8 to TRBJ2-3; D is possibly TRBD2 (5 bases). V was shortened by 3 bases and J by 1 base, with 11 bases between the two germline ends. CDR1 and CDR2 from the germline V gene are SGHVS and FQNEAQ. This CDR3 contains 15 residues.

The chain employs TRBV4-1 and TRBJ2-7; no reliable D call. Trimming cost V 2 bases and J 0 bases, with 8 bases left between them. Germline lookup yields CDR1 MGHRA and CDR2 YSYEKL. This CDR3 is built from 14 residues. The CDR3 loop reads CASSQYPHSYEQYF. CDR3 DNA sequence: TGCGCCAGCAGCCAATATCCACACTCCTACGAGCAGTACTTC.

The rearrangement joins TRBV28 to TRBJ2-7; 12 bases align to TRBD1. The CDR3 length is 15 residues. Germline V gene lookup returns CDR1 MDHEN and CDR2 SYDVKM. The junction had 9 bases not matched to a gene; V was cut back by 3 bases and J by 9 bases. The CDR3: CASSFPGTGGRGQYF. In nucleotides, the CDR3 is TGTGCCAGCAGTTTCCCCGGGACAGGGGGCCGAGGGCAGTACTTC.

This chain connects TRBV13 to TRBJ2-1, with TRBD2 matching over 11 bases. The germline V gene has CDR1 PRHDT and CDR2 FYEKMQ (reference sequence). The length of the CDR3 is 16 residues. The J segment lost 7 bases and the V segment lost 1 base, leaving 6 bases of the junction unmatched. The CDR3 is CASSLEAGLAVNEQFF. The DNA for the CDR3 is TGTGCCAGCAGCTTAGAAGCGGGACTAGCGGTAAATGAGCAGTTCTTC.

This chain's CDR3 is CAWSRQYDQPQHF. CDR3 in DNA: TGTGCCTGGAGTCGACAGTACGATCAGCCCCAGCATTTT. The chain uses TRBV30 and TRBJ1-5; tentatively, D is TRBD1 (5 bases). The CDR3 spans 13 residues. The germline V and J ends were trimmed by 2 bases and 5 bases, with 10 bases remaining between them. From germline, CDR1 is GTSNPN and CDR2 SVGIG (reference sequence).

This sequence joins TRBV3-1 (or the pseudogene TRBV3-2) and TRBJ2-7; D is uncertain. Trimming took 3 bases from V and 4 from J, leaving 7 bases between them. This CDR3 comprises 12 residues. Per germline, CDR1 LGHDT and CDR2 YNNKEL (reference sequence). The DNA of the CDR3 is TGTGCCAGCAGCCATGACACATACGAGCAGTACTTC. Its protein product is CASSHDTYEQYF.

The rearrangement uses TRBV10-3 and TRBJ2-7; 14 positions agree with TRBD2. The CDR3 extends over 16 amino acids. V trimming: 5 bases; J trimming: 3 bases; junction bases outside the gene matches: 6. Per germline, CDR1 ENHRY and CDR2 SYGVKD. The CDR3 DNA follows: TGTGCCATCAGTCCTGGGACTAGCGGGAGTTTCTACGAGCAGTACTTC. Amino acids: CAISPGTSGSFYEQYF.

This clone was counted only a few times. The chain has TRBV29-1 and TRBJ2-1; 7 bases match TRBD2. Germline V gene data show CDR1 as SQVTM and CDR2 as ANQGSEA. CDR3 length equals 13 residues. The V gene end was trimmed by 4 bases and the J gene end by 4 bases; junction bases not matched to a gene: 4. Written as DNA, the CDR3 is TGCAGCGTTGGGACCGGGGGGTACAATGAGCAGTTCTTC. Its translation: CSVGTGGYNEQFF.

The chain joins TRBV7-9 to TRBJ1-5; weak D call: TRBD1 (5 bases). The length of the CDR3 is 14 residues. V was shortened by 5 bases and J by 5 bases, with 13 bases between the two germline ends. The germline CDR1 and CDR2 sequences are SEHNR and FQNEAQ (reference sequence). For the CDR3, the DNA is TGTGCCAGCAGCCTGGGGCAGGGCCATCAGCCCCAGCATTTT. It yields the protein CASSLGQGHQPQHF.